Each of the 23 T cell receptor beta chains below was sequenced from the same sample in a study of blood T cell repertoires in COVID-19. The data were produced by immunoSEQ multiplex PCR, yet TCRdb's version contains in-frame clones alone and is incomplete. The sample includes approximately 210,000 clones, 88% seen only once; the top ten take around 1.6%. Sequencing used peripheral blood. These receptors came from a man in his late teens or twenties with active or convalescent COVID-19.

This sequence joins TRBV5-4 and TRBJ2-1; 12 nucleotides align to TRBD1. The CDR3 runs 16 residues. V trimming: 4 bases; J trimming: 9 bases; junction bases outside the gene matches: 11. Germline CDR1 and CDR2: SGHNT and YYREEE (reference sequence). CDR3 DNA: TGTGCCAGCAGCCCACCGGGACAGGGGGCTTGGGGTGAGCAGTTCTTC. It is translated as CASSPPGQGAWGEQFF. The variable domain in full, completed from reference TRBV5-4 and TRBJ2-1, reads ETGVTQSPTHLIKTRGQQVTLRCSSQSGHNTVSWYQQALGQGPQFIFQYYREEENGRGNFPPRFSGLQFPNYSSELNVNALELDDSALYLCASSPPGQGAWGEQFFGPGTRLTVL.

The J gene is TRBJ2-3, the V gene TRBV3-1 (or the pseudogene TRBV3-2), with 11 positions matching TRBD2. This CDR3 has 16 amino acids. The germline CDR1 and CDR2 sequences are LGHDT and YNNKEL (reference sequence). V gave up 1 base and J gave up 4 bases; unmatched junction bases: 4. The CDR3 loop is CASSQVTSGSPDTQYF. The CDR3 DNA is TGTGCCAGCAGCCAAGTTACTAGCGGGAGCCCAGATACGCAGTATTTT.

The rearrangement links TRBV5-1 to TRBJ1-1; no firm D call. The CDR3 sequence is 15 residues long. V shed 0 bases and J shed 0 bases, with 9 bases lying between them. Germline V lookup: CDR1 SGHRS, CDR2 YFSETQ. CDR3 loop: CASSLETNMNTEAFF. As DNA, the CDR3 is TGCGCCAGCAGCTTGGAGACAAACATGAACACTGAAGCTTTCTTT.

The genes are TRBV3-1 (or the pseudogene TRBV3-2) and TRBJ1-2; D remains ambiguous. This CDR3 spans 16 amino acids. Trimming pared 1 base from V and 6 bases from J, leaving 18 bases between. CDR1 and CDR2 from the germline V gene are LGHDT and YNNKEL (reference sequence). In DNA form, the CDR3 reads TGTGCCAGCAGCCAAGGGTCGGGTAGCGGGGTAAATGGCTACACCTTC. The encoded protein is CASSQGSGSGVNGYTF.

The rearrangement links TRBV5-5 to TRBJ1-4, with TRBD1 matching 10 bases. Trimming removed 4 bases from V and 5 bases from J; junction bases left unmatched: 2. The V gene's germline CDR1 is SGHKS and CDR2 YYEKEE (reference sequence). This CDR3 region has 14 residues. The DNA for the CDR3 is TGTGCCAGCAGCCGGGGACAGGGGAATGAAAAACTGTTTTTT. Translation gives CASSRGQGNEKLFF.

This clone appeared a few times. The genes are TRBV12-3 or TRBV12-4 and TRBJ1-5, with 7 bases aligning to TRBD1. This CDR3 is built from 12 residues. V lost 5 bases to trimming and J lost 7 bases; unmatched junction nucleotides: 2. The DNA for the CDR3 is TGTGCCAGCAGTGCAGGGGGGCAGCCCCAGCATTTT. The encoded protein is CASSAGGQPQHF.

The CDR3 reads CASSWTGLNTEAFF. CDR3 in DNA: TGCGCCAGCAGCTGGACAGGGCTGAACACTGAAGCTTTCTTT. The chain couples TRBV5-1 to TRBJ1-1; TRBD1 matches 8 bases. The length of the CDR3 is 14 residues. Unmatched junction bases numbered 1, after V lost 3 bases and J lost 0 bases. The germline gives CDR1 SGHRS, CDR2 YFSETQ.

CDR3 DNA sequence: TGTGCCAGCGGTTATTTGCAGGCCAGCTACGAGCAGTACTTC. Its translation is CASGYLQASYEQYF. The chain is built from TRBV28 and TRBJ2-7; D call uncertain. The CDR3 runs to 14 residues. The germline V and J ends were trimmed by 8 bases and 3 bases, with 17 bases remaining between them. Germline V gene lookup returns CDR1 MDHEN and CDR2 SYDVKM.

J is TRBJ2-2 and V is TRBV13, with TRBD2 matching 7 bases. After removal of 2 bases from V and 5 bases from J, the junction contained 5 bases not matched to a gene. The CDR3 runs 15 residues. Germline assignment: CDR1 PRHDT and CDR2 FYEKMQ (reference sequence). The CDR3, as DNA: TGTGCCAGCAGCTTAACGACTAGCCGTACCGGGGAGCTGTTTTTT. It translates to CASSLTTSRTGELFF.

This chain joins TRBV27 and TRBJ1-1, with D tentatively TRBD1 (5 bases). V was pared by 4 bases and J by 9 bases, with 27 bases between. The CDR3 sequence is 17 residues long. Germline CDR1 MNHEY, CDR2 SMNVEV (reference sequence). CDR3 region: CASSSSPDSLRWGQAFF. The CDR3, as DNA: TGTGCCAGCAGTTCTTCCCCAGACAGCCTAAGGTGGGGTCAAGCTTTCTTT.

The chain links TRBV29-1 to TRBJ1-4, with 8 positions matching TRBD1. Germline loops: CDR1 SQVTM, CDR2 ANQGSEA. The ends lost 4 bases at V and 5 bases at J; junction bases unmatched: 9. CDR3 size: 15 residues. The CDR3 sequence is CSVGNPDRENEKLFF. The DNA for the CDR3 is TGCAGCGTTGGAAACCCGGACAGGGAGAATGAAAAACTGTTTTTT.

CDR3 nucleotide sequence: TGTGCCAGCAGCTCTGGGACAGGGAAGCCCTACGAGCAGTACTTC. Encoded protein: CASSSGTGKPYEQYF. The gene calls are TRBV6-6 and TRBJ2-7; the match to TRBD1 covers 9 bases. The CDR3 runs to 15 residues. The J segment lost 2 bases and the V segment lost 6 bases, leaving 8 bases of the junction unmatched. The germline gives CDR1 MNHNY, CDR2 SVGAGI (reference sequence).

The chain recombines TRBV19 with TRBJ1-4; the match to TRBD1 covers 9 bases. This CDR3 comprises 15 residues. The J segment lost 7 bases and the V segment lost 6 bases, leaving 9 bases of the junction unmatched. Germline values: CDR1 LNHDA, CDR2 SQIVND (reference sequence). In DNA, the CDR3 is TGTGCCAGTAGAACTTTACAGGGGGCAGGTGAAAAACTGTTTTTT. The encoded protein is CASRTLQGAGEKLFF.

About this clone: Other DNA sequences within the sample encode an identical CDR3. The V and J genes are TRBV9 and TRBJ1-2; 11 bases agree with TRBD1. Germline V gene data show CDR1 as SGDLS and CDR2 as YYNGEE. This CDR3 spans 13 amino acids. Germline trimming cut 3 bases from V and 8 bases from J; bases unmatched to any gene: 3. This CDR3 reads CASSGGQGDGYTF. In DNA, the CDR3 is TGTGCCAGCAGCGGGGGACAGGGGGACGGCTACACCTTC.

The chain employs TRBV6-2 or TRBV6-3 and TRBJ2-6, with TRBD1 as a possible D gene (5 bases). Trimming took off 5 bases at V and 0 bases at J, with 11 bases between the two ends. The CDR3 spans 16 residues. The germline V gene has CDR1 MNHEY and CDR2 SVGEGT. In DNA form, the CDR3 reads TGTGCCAGCAGTCCCCCTAGGGGCTCTGGGGCCAACGTCCTGACTTTC. Translated: CASSPPRGSGANVLTF.

The rearrangement joins TRBV7-6 to TRBJ2-7; 10 bases line up with TRBD2. This CDR3 has 18 residues. The V segment lost 5 bases and the J segment 2 bases; nucleotides outside the gene matches: 15. CDR1 is SGHVS, CDR2 FNYEAQ, per germline. CDR3 sequence (DNA): TGTGCCAGCAGCACCCGGGCTAGCGGGAGCGGCCGCGCCTACGAGCAGTACTTC. As protein: CASSTRASGSGRAYEQYF.

The V and J genes are TRBV6-5 and TRBJ2-7, with D perhaps TRBD2 (6 bases). The germline V gene encodes CDR1 MNHEY and CDR2 SVGAGI. CDR3 length: 15 residues. Deletions cut 4 bases from V and 3 bases from J, with 16 bases between. In nucleotides, the CDR3 is TGTGCCAGCAGTTTAAGGCGGGGACCGATCTACGAGCAGTACTTC. Residues: CASSLRRGPIYEQYF.

The V gene is TRBV9, the J gene TRBJ2-5, with TRBD1 identical over 8 bases. V dropped 3 bases and J dropped 5; count of bases not matched to a gene: 12. Per the germline V gene, CDR1 is SGDLS and CDR2 is YYNGEE. The CDR3 sequence is 16 residues long. The CDR3 sequence is CASSAGGLQGGETQYF. The CDR3 DNA reads TGTGCCAGCAGCGCCGGGGGCTTACAGGGGGGTGAGACCCAGTACTTC.

The CDR3 DNA sequence: TGTGCCACCAGTGATGCGGGACTAGCGGGAGGCGTGGGCAATGAGCAGTTCTTC. Translation: CATSDAGLAGGVGNEQFF. The rearrangement links TRBV24-1 to TRBJ2-1; TRBD2 aligns across 15 bases. Germline V gene lookup returns CDR1 KGHDR and CDR2 SFDVKD. The CDR3 consists of 18 residues. J lost 6 bases, V lost 3 bases, and 8 bases had no gene match.

The chain carries TRBV29-1 and TRBJ2-2, with TRBD2 as a possible D gene (6 bases). V gave up 4 bases and J gave up 2 bases, with 17 bases separating them. CDR3 length: 16 amino acids. CDR1 and CDR2 (germline): SQVTM, ANQGSEA. DNA of the CDR3: TGCAGCGTTGTTACCCTTAGGGACTCAAACACCGGGGAGCTGTTTTTT. Translation gives CSVVTLRDSNTGELFF.

The chain is built from TRBV7-6 and TRBJ1-4; a possible D gene is TRBD1 (6 bases). Trimming shortened V by 2 bases and J by 2 bases, and 27 bases separated the two germline ends. The CDR3 totals 21 residues. Germline lookup yields CDR1 SGHVS and CDR2 FNYEAQ. In DNA, the CDR3 is TGTGCCAGCAGCTTAAGGCCGCCGGGACACCATGGAGAACAGACTAATGAAAAACTGTTTTTT. Translation gives CASSLRPPGHHGEQTNEKLFF.

V gene TRBV24-1 combines with J gene TRBJ1-2; D unclear. Deletions cut 1 base from V and 4 bases from J, with 9 bases between. CDR1 is KGHDR and CDR2 is SFDVKD in the germline V gene. This CDR3 is built from 14 residues. CDR3: CATSDFRSSYGYTF. CDR3 coding DNA: TGTGCCACCAGTGATTTCAGGTCCAGCTATGGCTACACCTTC.

V gene TRBV7-9 combines with J gene TRBJ2-3, with 8 positions matching TRBD2. Germline trimming cut 5 bases from V and 0 bases from J; bases unmatched to any gene: 10. The length of the CDR3 is 17 residues. Germline V lookup: CDR1 SEHNR, CDR2 FQNEAQ (reference sequence). The CDR3 here is CASSPPGLAGSTDTQYF. CDR3 DNA: TGTGCCAGCAGCCCCCCCGGACTAGCAGGTAGCACAGATACGCAGTATTTT.